The 6 T cell receptor beta chains below come from one sample, sequenced in a study of T-cell memory formation after mild COVID-19 (dated by TCRdb to about 2021). Libraries came from 5' RACE. TCRdb names Illumina NovaSeq 6000 as the instrument used. TCRdb reanalyzed the raw reads on its own, using fastp at Q25 for trimming and MiXCR for clone calling, and kept in-frame beta chains. When rows share a CDR3 protein, they turn into one entry using the most common DNA and genes. Within this sample are some 210,000 distinct CDR3 sequences, with 10% to 13% of them counted one time only. In total, the top ten clones hold approximately 2.8% of the sample. The specimen sequenced was PBMCs or a T cell subset sorted from them (not recorded which). The receptors originated from a man between 18 and 35 years old who had mild COVID-19 (a few samples of this study predate the infection). The sample titles of this study are shuffled in the database, so cell type and time point are left out; the donor was told from shared clones.

This clonotype occurred a few times. The chain is built from TRBV12-3 or TRBV12-4 and TRBJ1-5; D is ambiguous. The V gene lost 2 bases and the J gene lost 5 bases, with 10 bases spanning the gap. CDR3 length equals 14 residues. The CDR3 region has the DNA TGTGCCAGCAGTTTATCTACCGGGTATCAGCCCCAGCATTTT. Encoded protein: CASSLSTGYQPQHF.

The gene calls are TRBV19 and TRBJ2-2; D unclear. V gave up 4 bases and J gave up 0 bases, with 6 bases separating them. CDR1 is LNHDA and CDR2 is SQIVND in the germline V gene (reference sequence). The CDR3 consists of 14 residues. Here the CDR3 reads CASSNQANTGELFF. Here the CDR3 DNA reads TGTGCCAGTAGTAACCAGGCGAACACCGGGGAGCTGTTTTTT. Filled out from reference TRBV19 and TRBJ2-2, the complete variable domain reads DGGITQSPKYLFRKEGQNVTLSCEQNLNHDAMYWYRQDPGQGLRLIYYSQIVNDFQKGDIAEGYSVSREKKESFPLTVTSAQKNPTAFYLCASSNQANTGELFFGEGSRLTVL.

This clonotype has just a few counts. The chain employs TRBV5-1 and TRBJ1-1; D not certain. The CDR3 length is 14 residues. Trimming pared 0 bases from V and 4 bases from J, leaving 10 bases between. CDR1 SGHRS and CDR2 YFSETQ come from the germline V gene. The CDR3 loop is CASSLDQRGTEAFF. CDR3 DNA: TGCGCCAGCAGCTTGGACCAGCGAGGCACTGAAGCTTTCTTT. The entire variable domain, with the rest obtained from reference TRBV5-1 and TRBJ1-1, is as follows: KAGVTQTPRYLIKTRGQQVTLSCSPISGHRSVSWYQQTPGQGLQFLFEYFSETQRNKGNFPGRFSGRQFSNSRSEMNVSTLELGDSALYLCASSLDQRGTEAFFGQGTRLTVV.

This clonotype was observed many times. J is TRBJ2-6 and V is TRBV7-2; the D gene is possibly TRBD1 (5 bases). Germline-derived CDR1 and CDR2 are SGHTA and FQGNSA. Trimming stripped 5 bases from V and 0 bases from J, with 11 bases between. The CDR3 is 16 amino acids. The CDR3 sequence is CASSLRQHSGANVLTF. The CDR3 DNA reads as TGTGCCAGCAGCCTAAGACAGCACTCTGGGGCCAACGTCCTGACTTTC.

This clonotype was observed a handful of times. The chain joins TRBV5-4 to TRBJ1-2; D might be TRBD1 (6 bases). The CDR3 runs 16 residues. Trimming removed 4 bases from V and 8 bases from J, with 24 bases in between. Germline CDR1 is SGHNT and CDR2 is YYREEE (reference sequence). Here the CDR3 reads CASSLGGSDRLWGYTF. The CDR3 DNA reads TGTGCCAGCAGCCTGGGAGGCTCGGACAGATTATGGGGCTACACCTTC.

The sample holds a few counts of this clonotype. J is TRBJ1-5 and V is TRBV5-5, with D possibly being TRBD1 (6 bases). Germline-derived CDR1 and CDR2 are SGHKS and YYEKEE (reference sequence). This CDR3 spans 15 amino acids. Trimming took 2 bases from V and 0 from J, leaving 9 bases between them. The CDR3 region is CASSFGQNSNQPQHF. The CDR3 DNA is TGTGCCAGCAGCTTCGGACAGAATAGCAATCAGCCCCAGCATTTT.